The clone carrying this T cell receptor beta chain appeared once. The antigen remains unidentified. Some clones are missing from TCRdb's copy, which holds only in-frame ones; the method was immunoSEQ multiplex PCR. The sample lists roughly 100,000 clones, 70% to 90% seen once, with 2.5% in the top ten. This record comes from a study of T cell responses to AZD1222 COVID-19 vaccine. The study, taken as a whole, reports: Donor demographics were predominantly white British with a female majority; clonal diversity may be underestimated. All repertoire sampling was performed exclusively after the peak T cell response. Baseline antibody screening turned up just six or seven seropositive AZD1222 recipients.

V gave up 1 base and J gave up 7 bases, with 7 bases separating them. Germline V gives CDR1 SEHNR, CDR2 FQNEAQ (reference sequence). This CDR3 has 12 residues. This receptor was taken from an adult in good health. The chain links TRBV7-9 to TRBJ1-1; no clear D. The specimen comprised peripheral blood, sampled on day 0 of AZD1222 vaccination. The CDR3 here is CASSLDYSEAFF. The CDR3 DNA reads TGTGCCAGCAGCTTAGACTACAGTGAAGCTTTCTTT.